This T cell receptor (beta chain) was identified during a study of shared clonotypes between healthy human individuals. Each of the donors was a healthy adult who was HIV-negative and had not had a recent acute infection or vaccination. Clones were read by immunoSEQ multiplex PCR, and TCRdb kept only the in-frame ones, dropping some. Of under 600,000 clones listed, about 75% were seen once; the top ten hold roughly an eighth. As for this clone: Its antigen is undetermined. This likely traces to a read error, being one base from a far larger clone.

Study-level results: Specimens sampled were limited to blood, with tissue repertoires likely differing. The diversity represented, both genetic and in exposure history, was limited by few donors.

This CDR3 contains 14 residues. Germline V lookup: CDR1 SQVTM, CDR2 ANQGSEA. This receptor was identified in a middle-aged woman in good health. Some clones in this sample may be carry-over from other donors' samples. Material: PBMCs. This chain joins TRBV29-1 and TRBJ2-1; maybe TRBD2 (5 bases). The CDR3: CGVAKDFINNEQFF. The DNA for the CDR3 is TGCGGCGTTGCAAAGGACTTCATTAACAATGAGCAGTTCTTC.